This T cell receptor beta chain is from a study of T cell repertoires in cytomegalovirus infection. In its sample, this clonotype was seen many times. The CDR3 is 15 amino acids. The V and J ends lost 3 bases and 6 bases, in that order; junction bases with no gene match: 10. CDR1 SGHAT and CDR2 FQNNGV come from the germline V gene. TCRdb reanalysed the reads using MiXCR and keeps one entry per CDR3 protein. The sample lists approximately 500,000 distinct CDR3 sequences; approximately 15% were seen once. The source material was CD8+ T cells from PBMCs. The TCR sequence derives from a human donor in good health (CMV status not recorded). Some clones in this sample may be carry-over from other donors' samples. The rearrangement joins TRBV11-2 to TRBJ1-2; the match to TRBD1 covers 7 bases. The CDR3 reads CASSLTGNLGDGYTF. The CDR3 nucleotides read TGTGCCAGCAGCTTGACAGGGAATTTGGGCGATGGCTACACCTTC.